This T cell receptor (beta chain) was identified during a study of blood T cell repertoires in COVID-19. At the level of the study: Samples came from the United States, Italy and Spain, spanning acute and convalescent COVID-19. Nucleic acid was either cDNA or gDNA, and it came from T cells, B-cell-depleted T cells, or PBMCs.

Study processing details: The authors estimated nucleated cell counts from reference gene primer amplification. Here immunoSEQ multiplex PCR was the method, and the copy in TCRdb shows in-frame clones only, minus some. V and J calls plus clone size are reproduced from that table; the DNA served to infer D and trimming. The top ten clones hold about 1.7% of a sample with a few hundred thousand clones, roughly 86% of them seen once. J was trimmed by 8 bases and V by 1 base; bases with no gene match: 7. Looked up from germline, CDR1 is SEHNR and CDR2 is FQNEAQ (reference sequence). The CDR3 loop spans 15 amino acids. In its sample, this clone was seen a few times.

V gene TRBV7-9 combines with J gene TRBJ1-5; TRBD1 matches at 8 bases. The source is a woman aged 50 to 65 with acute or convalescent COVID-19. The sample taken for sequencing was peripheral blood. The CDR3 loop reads CASSLEAGGYEPQHF. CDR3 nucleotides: TGTGCCAGCAGCTTAGAGGCAGGGGGCTATGAGCCCCAGCATTTT.